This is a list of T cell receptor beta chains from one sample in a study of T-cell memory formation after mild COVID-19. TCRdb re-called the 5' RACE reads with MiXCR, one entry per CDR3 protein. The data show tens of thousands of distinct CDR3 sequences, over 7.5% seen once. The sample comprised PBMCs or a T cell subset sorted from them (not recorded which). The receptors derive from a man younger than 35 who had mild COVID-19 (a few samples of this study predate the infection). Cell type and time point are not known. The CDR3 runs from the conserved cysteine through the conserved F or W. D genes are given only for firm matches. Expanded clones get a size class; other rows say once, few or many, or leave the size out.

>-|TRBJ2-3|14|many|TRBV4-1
TGCGCCAGCAGCCTCGGGGACTCCGCAGATACGCAGTATTTT
CASSLGDSADTQYF
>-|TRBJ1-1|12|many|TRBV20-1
TGCAGTGCTAGTCTCCTGAACACTGAAGCTTTCTTT
CSASLLNTEAFF
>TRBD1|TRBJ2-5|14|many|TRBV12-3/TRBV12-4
TGTGCCAGCAGTTTCGGGACAGGGAAGGAGACCCAGTACTTC
CASSFGTGKETQYF
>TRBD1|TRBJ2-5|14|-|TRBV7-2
TGTGCCAGCAGCTTAGTCACAGGGGGAGAGACCCAGTACTTC
CASSLVTGGETQYF
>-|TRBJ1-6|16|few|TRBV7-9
TGTGCCAGCAGCTCCCTTCTAGGGGGGCAGGGTTCACCCCTCCACTTT
CASSSLLGGQGSPLHF
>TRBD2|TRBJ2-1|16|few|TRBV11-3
TGTGCCAGCAGCCGAGCGGGGGGCCACTCCTACAATGAGCAGTTCTTC
CASSRAGGHSYNEQFF
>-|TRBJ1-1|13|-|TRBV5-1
TGCGCCAGTCGACAGCAACAGAACACTGAAGCTTTCTTT
CASRQQQNTEAFF
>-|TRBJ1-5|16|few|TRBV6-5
TGTGCCAGCAGTTTTACACGGGTAGTGGGCAATCAGCCCCAGCATTTT
CASSFTRVVGNQPQHF
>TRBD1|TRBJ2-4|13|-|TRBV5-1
TGCGCCAGCAGTCTGACAGGGGAAAACATTCAGTACTTC
CASSLTGENIQYF
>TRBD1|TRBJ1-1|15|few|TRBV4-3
TGCGCCAGCAGCGCAGGGGGGGTGAAGGACACTGAAGCTTTCTTT
CASSAGGVKDTEAFF
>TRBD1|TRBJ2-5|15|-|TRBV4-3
TGCGCCAGCAGCCAGAATCCAGGGGGCAGGGAGACCCAGTACTTC
CASSQNPGGRETQYF
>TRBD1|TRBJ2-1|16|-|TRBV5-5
TGTGCCAGCAGCTTGGACGCCCGACAGGGCGACAATGAGCAGTTCTTC
CASSLDARQGDNEQFF
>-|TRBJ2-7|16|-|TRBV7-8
TGTGCCAGCAGCTTGTCTTATGGGGACGGCACCTACGAGCAGTACTTC
CASSLSYGDGTYEQYF
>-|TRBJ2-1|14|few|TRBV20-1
TGCAGTGCTAGAGCGGGGGCGATCTACAATGAGCAGTTCTTC
CSARAGAIYNEQFF
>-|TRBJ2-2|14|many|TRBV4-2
TGTGCCAGCAGCCAAGCAGGATATGACGGGGAGCTGTTTTTT
CASSQAGYDGELFF
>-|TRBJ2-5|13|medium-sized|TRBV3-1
TGTGCCAGCAGCTTAGGGCTACAAGAGACCCAGTACTTC
CASSLGLQETQYF
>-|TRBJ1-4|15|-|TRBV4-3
TGCGCCAGCAGCCAAGCTACAGGAATTAATGAAAAACTGTTTTTT
CASSQATGINEKLFF
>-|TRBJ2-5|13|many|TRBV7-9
TGTGCCGGTTCCGGGGCCCGGGAAGAGACCCAGTACTTC
CAGSGAREETQYF
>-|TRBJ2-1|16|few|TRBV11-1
TGTGCCAGCAGGAGGACCGGGACGGTGGACCACGGGGAGCAGTTCTTC
CASRRTGTVDHGEQFF
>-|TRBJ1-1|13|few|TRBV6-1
TGTGCCAGCACCCCGTCGAGGGGCACTGAAGCTTTCTTT
CASTPSRGTEAFF
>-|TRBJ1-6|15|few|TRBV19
TGTGCCAGTAGTATTGCAACGAGTACGGGGTCACCCCTCCACTTT
CASSIATSTGSPLHF
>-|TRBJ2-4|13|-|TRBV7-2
TGTGCCAGCAGCTTACAAACTGGTCGGGCGACGTACTTC
CASSLQTGRATYF
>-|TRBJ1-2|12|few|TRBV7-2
TGTGCCAGCACCACCGCCCGATATGGCTACACCTTC
CASTTARYGYTF
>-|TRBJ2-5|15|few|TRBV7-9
TGTGCCAGCAGCTTAGAACAGGCCGTACTGGAGACCCAGTACTTC
CASSLEQAVLETQYF
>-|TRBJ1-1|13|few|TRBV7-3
TGTGCCAGCAGCCTGGGCACAGCCACTGAAGCTTTCTTT
CASSLGTATEAFF
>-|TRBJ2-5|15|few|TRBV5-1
TGCGCCAGCAGCTTCCTGAACGGGGTGCAAGAGACCCAGTACTTC
CASSFLNGVQETQYF
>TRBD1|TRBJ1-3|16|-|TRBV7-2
TGTGCCAGCAGCCGTACAGGGGGCAGCTCTGGAAACACCATATATTTT
CASSRTGGSSGNTIYF
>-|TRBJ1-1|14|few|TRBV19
TGTGCCAGTAGTATAGAGCTTAGTAACACTGAAGCTTTCTTT
CASSIELSNTEAFF
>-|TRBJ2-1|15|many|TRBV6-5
TGTGCCAGCAGTTACTCGATATTAGGATACAATGAGCAGTTCTTC
CASSYSILGYNEQFF
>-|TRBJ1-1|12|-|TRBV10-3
TGTGCCATCTTAGGACCCACCGCTGAAGCTTTCTTT
CAILGPTAEAFF
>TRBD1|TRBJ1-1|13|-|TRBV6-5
TGTGCCAGCTCCTACAGGGGGAACACTGAAGCTTTCTTT
CASSYRGNTEAFF
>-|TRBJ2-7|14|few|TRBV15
TGTGCCACCAGCAGAGATCGGCGGGGACACGAGCAGTACTTC
CATSRDRRGHEQYF
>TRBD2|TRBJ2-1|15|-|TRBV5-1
TGCGCCAGCCGACTAGCGGGGGTAGCCTACAATGAGCAGTTCTTC
CASRLAGVAYNEQFF
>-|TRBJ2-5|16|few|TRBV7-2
TGTGCCAGCAGCACCGGCGGTCGAGTCAGCCAAGAGACCCAGTACTTC
CASSTGGRVSQETQYF
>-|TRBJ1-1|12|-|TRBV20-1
TGCAGTGCTACAGGCGGGAACACTGAAGCTTTCTTT
CSATGGNTEAFF
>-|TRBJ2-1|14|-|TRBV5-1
TGCGCCAGCAGCTTGTGGGCGGCGGGTAGTGAGCAGTTCTTC
CASSLWAAGSEQFF